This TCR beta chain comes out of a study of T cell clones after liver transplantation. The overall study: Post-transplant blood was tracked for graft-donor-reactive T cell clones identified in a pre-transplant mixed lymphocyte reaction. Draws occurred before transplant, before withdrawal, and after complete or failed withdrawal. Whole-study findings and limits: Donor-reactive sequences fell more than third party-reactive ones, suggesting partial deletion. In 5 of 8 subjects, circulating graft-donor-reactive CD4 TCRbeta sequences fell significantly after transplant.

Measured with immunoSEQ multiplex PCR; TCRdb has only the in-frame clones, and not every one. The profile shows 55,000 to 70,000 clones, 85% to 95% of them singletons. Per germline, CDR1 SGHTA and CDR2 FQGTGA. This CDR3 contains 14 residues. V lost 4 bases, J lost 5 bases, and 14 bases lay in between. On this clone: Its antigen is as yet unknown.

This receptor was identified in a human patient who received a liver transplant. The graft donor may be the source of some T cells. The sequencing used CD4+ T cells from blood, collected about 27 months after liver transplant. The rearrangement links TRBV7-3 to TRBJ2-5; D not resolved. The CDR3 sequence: CASSSERVWETQYF. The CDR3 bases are TGTGCCAGCAGCTCAGAAAGGGTTTGGGAGACCCAGTACTTC. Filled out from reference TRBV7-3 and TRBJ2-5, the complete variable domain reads GAGVSQTPSNKVTEKGKYVELRCDPISGHTALYWYRQSLGQGPEFLIYFQGTGAADDSGLPNDRFFAVRPEGSVSTLKIQRTERGDSAVYLCASSSERVWETQYFGPGTRLLVL.